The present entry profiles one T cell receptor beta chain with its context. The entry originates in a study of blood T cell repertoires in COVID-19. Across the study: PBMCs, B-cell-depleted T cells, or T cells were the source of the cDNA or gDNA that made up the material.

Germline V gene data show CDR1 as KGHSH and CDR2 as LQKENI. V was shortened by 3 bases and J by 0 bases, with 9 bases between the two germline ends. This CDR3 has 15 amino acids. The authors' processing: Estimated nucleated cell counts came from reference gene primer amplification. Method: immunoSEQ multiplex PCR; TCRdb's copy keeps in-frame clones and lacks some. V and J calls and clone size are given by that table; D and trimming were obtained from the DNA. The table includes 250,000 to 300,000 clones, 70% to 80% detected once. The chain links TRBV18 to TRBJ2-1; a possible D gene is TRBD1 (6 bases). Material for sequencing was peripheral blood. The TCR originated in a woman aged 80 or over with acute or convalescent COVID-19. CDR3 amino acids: CASSPGTNSYNEQFF. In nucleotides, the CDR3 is TGTGCCAGCTCACCCGGGACAAACTCCTACAATGAGCAGTTCTTC.